The next 25 T cell receptor beta chains were all read from a single sample in a study of T cells in Graves' hyperthyroidism and ophthalmopathy. RNA transcripts provided the source from which TCR beta CDR3 regions were amplified. HTBI primers drove first-round RT-PCR of the TCR CDR3. Each CDR3 protein gets one entry after TCRdb re-called the multiplex PCR reads with MiXCR. The sample includes roughly 100,000 distinct CDR3 sequences, about 50% of them seen just once. The sequencing sample was made of blood. These receptor sequences come from a man in his forties or fifties with Graves' hyperthyroidism.

This clonotype was counted between two and nine times. The CDR3 DNA reads as TGTGCCAGCAGGAGGGGGCCTTCCGGGAAAGAGACCCAGTACTTC. Its protein is CASRRGPSGKETQYF. The chain links TRBV6-1 to TRBJ2-5, with 7 bases aligning to TRBD1. There are 15 residues in the CDR3. V was pared by 6 bases and J by 3 bases, with 10 bases of the junction left unmatched. The germline V gene encodes CDR1 MNHNS and CDR2 SASEGT.

For this clonotype: In this CDR3 the conserved last residue, phenylalanine or tryptophan, is missing, so a read error is likely. The V call is TRBV9, the J call TRBJ2-7, with 11 bases that match TRBD2. The CDR3 sequence is 15 residues long. Trimming removed 0 bases from V and 5 bases from J; junction bases left unmatched: 4. CDR1 and CDR2 (germline): SGDLS, YYNGEE. The CDR3 is CASSVAGTSGDEQYL. CDR3 DNA: TGTGCCAGCAGCGTAGCGGGGACTAGCGGTGACGAGCAGTACCTC.

The V gene is TRBV29-1, the J gene TRBJ2-2; no clear D gene. The V and J ends lost 7 bases and 8 bases respectively, with 11 bases between them. CDR3 size: 11 residues. Looked up from germline, CDR1 is SQVTM and CDR2 is ANQGSEA. In nucleotides, the CDR3 is TGCAGCGCGGAGAATACAGGGGAGCTGTTTTTT. Translated, it gives CSAENTGELFF.

In its sample, this clonotype was seen many times. The CDR3 coding sequence is TGTGCCAGCAGCTCTACTACCACAGATACGCAGTATTTT. Encoded protein: CASSSTTTDTQYF. The J gene is TRBJ2-3, the V gene TRBV7-2; unclear D gene. V shed 4 bases and J shed 2 bases, with 7 bases lying between them. Germline V CDR1 and CDR2: SGHTA, FQGNSA. The CDR3 length is 13 residues.

As regards this clonotype: At one of its ends the junction is not consistent with the germline gene, which may arise from a read error. J is TRBJ2-2 and V is TRBV7-2; 7 nucleotides align to TRBD2. Germline-derived CDR1 and CDR2 are SGHTA and FQGNSA. This CDR3 is 15 amino acids long. The CDR3 spells CASSLGLQYTGGLFF. DNA of the CDR3: TGTGCCAGCAGCTTGGGACTACAGTACACCGGGGGGCTGTTTTTT.

The chain has TRBV29-1 and TRBJ1-5; D is possibly TRBD1 (5 bases). Trimming shortened V by 1 base and J by 3 bases, and 10 bases separated the two germline ends. Per germline, CDR1 SQVTM and CDR2 ANQGSEA. CDR3 length: 14 amino acids. The CDR3 reads CSVEVAGPNQPQHF. The CDR3 nucleotides read TGCAGCGTTGAAGTAGCGGGACCCAATCAGCCCCAGCATTTT.

To note about this clonotype: One junction end disagrees with the germline gene, perhaps due to a read error. The chain uses TRBV12-3 or TRBV12-4 and TRBJ2-6; 7 positions agree with TRBD1. The CDR3 is made up of 13 amino acids. The CDR3 DNA reads as TGTGCCAGCAGTTTAACAGGGGCCTACGTCCTGACTTTC. It codes for CASSLTGAYVLTF.

The CDR3 DNA reads as TGTGCCAGCAGCACCAGGGAGGGGCGTGCTTTCTTT. Translation gives CASSTREGRAFF. This rearrangement joins TRBV7-2 to TRBJ1-1; TRBD1 is a possible D gene (5 bases). Trimming took 5 bases from V and 11 from J, leaving 15 bases between them. Germline CDR1 is SGHTA and CDR2 is FQGNSA. This CDR3 has 12 amino acids.

CDR3 amino acids: CARDGSGSYNSPLHF. The CDR3 DNA follows: TGTGCTAGAGATGGGTCAGGTTCCTATAATTCACCCCTCCACTTT. The chain recombines TRBV2 with TRBJ1-6; D remains ambiguous. CDR1 is SNHLY and CDR2 is FYNNEI in the germline V gene. The CDR3 contains 15 residues. Based on the CDR3 plus reference TRBV2 and TRBJ1-6, the full variable domain is EPEVTQTPSHQVTQMGQEVILRCVPISNHLYFYWYRQILGQKVEFLVSFYNNEISEKSEIFDDQFSVERPDGSNFTLKIRSTKLEDSAMYFCARDGSGSYNSPLHFGNGTRLTVT.

The chain links TRBV19 to TRBJ1-5; D might be TRBD1 (6 bases). Looked up from germline, CDR1 is LNHDA and CDR2 is SQIVND (reference sequence). The ends were cut back, 5 bases at V and 11 bases at J, with 22 bases in the middle. The CDR3 covers 15 residues. This chain's CDR3 is CASSPQDRTQETQHF. CDR3 DNA sequence: TGTGCCAGTAGTCCCCAAGACAGGACCCAAGAGACCCAGCATTTT.

This clonotype was counted ten times or more. The chain uses TRBV24-1 and TRBJ2-3; D could derive from TRBD1 or TRBD2 (5 bases each). There are 13 residues in the CDR3. Germline V gives CDR1 KGHDR, CDR2 SFDVKD. Trimming removed 4 bases at V and 3 bases at J, with 7 bases between. CDR3 in DNA: TGTGCCACCAGTGACGGGGCTACAGATACGCAGTATTTT. This codes for CATSDGATDTQYF.

The genes are TRBV7-8 and TRBJ1-2; 10 bases agree with TRBD1. Germline trimming cut 3 bases from V and 8 bases from J; bases unmatched to any gene: 6. This CDR3 contains 14 residues. Per the germline V gene, CDR1 is SGHVS and CDR2 is FQNEAQ. The DNA for the CDR3 is TGTGCCAGCAGCTTTTCAGGACAGGGGGAGGGCTACACCTTC. It encodes CASSFSGQGEGYTF. Variable domain in full (rest from reference TRBV7-8 and TRBJ1-2): GAGVSQSPRYKVAKRGQDVALRCDPISGHVSLFWYQQALGQGPEFLTYFQNEAQLDKSGLPSDRFFAERPEGSVSTLKIQRTQQEDSAVYLCASSFSGQGEGYTFGSGTRLTVV.

The chain links TRBV4-1 to TRBJ2-2, with D hard to call. The CDR3 extends over 16 amino acids. Germline V gene lookup returns CDR1 MGHRA and CDR2 YSYEKL. Deletions cut 5 bases from V and 0 bases from J, with 13 bases between. CDR3 loop: CASSARTESNTGELFF. CDR3 DNA: TGCGCCAGCAGCGCCCGGACGGAATCGAACACCGGGGAGCTGTTTTTT.

CDR3 sequence reads: CASSPQVAKNTIYF. The CDR3 coding sequence is TGTGCCAGCAGCCCCCAGGTAGCCAAAAACACCATATATTTT. V usage is TRBV9 and J usage is TRBJ1-3; D remains unclear. The CDR3 length is 14 residues. CDR1 and CDR2 (germline): SGDLS, YYNGEE. The V gene lost 4 bases and the J gene lost 6 bases, with 14 bases spanning the gap.

This clonotype was detected ten times or more. V usage is TRBV20-1 and J usage is TRBJ2-1; D remains unclear. The CDR3 length is 16 residues. The germline V and J ends were trimmed by 7 bases and 0 bases, with 19 bases remaining between them. Germline-derived CDR1 and CDR2 are DFQATT and SNEGSKA (reference sequence). This CDR3 reads CSVIIIGGPSYNEQFF. The DNA for the CDR3 is TGCAGTGTTATTATAATAGGTGGGCCCTCCTACAATGAGCAGTTCTTC.

This clonotype has a count of ten or more. The chain joins TRBV19 to TRBJ1-3; no clear D gene. The CDR3 sequence is 13 residues long. Germline V gene sequence: CDR1 LNHDA, CDR2 SQIVND (reference sequence). Trimming pared 6 bases from V and 0 bases from J, leaving 6 bases between. CDR3 protein: CASRQSSGNTIYF. In DNA form, the CDR3 reads TGTGCCAGTAGGCAGAGCTCTGGAAACACCATATATTTT. The whole variable domain, remainder taken from reference TRBV19 and TRBJ1-3, is DGGITQSPKYLFRKEGQNVTLSCEQNLNHDAMYWYRQDPGQGLRLIYYSQIVNDFQKGDIAEGYSVSREKKESFPLTVTSAQKNPTAFYLCASRQSSGNTIYFGEGSWLTVV.

The chain joins TRBV14 to TRBJ1-2; 7 bases fit TRBD1. This CDR3 contains 13 residues. The germline gives CDR1 SGHDN, CDR2 FVKESK. The ends lost 4 bases at V and 11 bases at J; junction bases unmatched: 10. CDR3 in amino acids: CASSLREGAGYTF. CDR3 nucleotide sequence: TGTGCCAGCAGCCTTCGGGAGGGGGCTGGGTACACCTTC.

The V call is TRBV19, the J call TRBJ2-1, with 11 nucleotides matching TRBD2. CDR3 size: 16 residues. Germline V gives CDR1 LNHDA, CDR2 SQIVND (reference sequence). Trimming removed 5 bases from V and 4 bases from J; junction bases left unmatched: 7. DNA of the CDR3: TGTGCCAGTAGTTTCGTTAGCGGGAGGGTGTACAATGAGCAGTTCTTC. It yields the protein CASSFVSGRVYNEQFF.

This clonotype was counted many times. The CDR3 region has the DNA TGTGCCAGTAGTACTTACCGGGACGGGAACTATGGCTACACCTTC. Protein product: CASSTYRDGNYGYTF. The chain links TRBV19 to TRBJ1-2; D possibly corresponds to TRBD1 (5 bases). The CDR3 covers 15 residues. Germline V gene data show CDR1 as LNHDA and CDR2 as SQIVND (reference sequence). Trimming removed 4 bases at V and 2 bases at J, with 14 bases between. The variable domain in full, with the rest retrieved from reference TRBV19 and TRBJ1-2, is DGGITQSPKYLFRKEGQNVTLSCEQNLNHDAMYWYRQDPGQGLRLIYYSQIVNDFQKGDIAEGYSVSREKKESFPLTVTSAQKNPTAFYLCASSTYRDGNYGYTFGSGTRLTVV.

CDR3 residues: CASSLLTNTEAFF. The CDR3 DNA sequence: TGTGCCAGCAGCTTACTAACGAACACTGAAGCTTTCTTT. The chain is built from TRBV7-9 and TRBJ1-1, with D unresolved. The CDR3 consists of 13 residues. CDR1 is SEHNR and CDR2 is FQNEAQ in the germline V gene (reference sequence). The V and J ends lost 2 bases and 1 base respectively, with 5 bases between them.

A note on this clonotype: Because it lacks the conserved phenylalanine or tryptophan at the end, this CDR3 is likely a read error. The chain recombines TRBV29-1 with TRBJ2-1; D remains ambiguous. This CDR3 region has 12 residues. Germline assignment: CDR1 SQVTM and CDR2 ANQGSEA. V lost 3 bases and J lost 6, with 9 bases in between. This CDR3 is CSVEESINEQFS. CDR3 coding DNA: TGCAGCGTTGAGGAGAGTATCAATGAGCAGTTCTCC.

V usage is TRBV6-1 and J usage is TRBJ2-3; D unclear. Judging by the DNA end, TRBJ1-5 fits better; the J call may be wrong. Germline values: CDR1 MNHNS, CDR2 SASEGT. This CDR3 is 15 amino acids long. This CDR3 reads CASSVAGNHPDTQHF. The CDR3, as DNA: TGTGCCAGCAGCGTAGCGGGGAACCATCCAGATACGCAGCATTTT.

Many counts were recorded for this clonotype. J is TRBJ1-6 and V is TRBV4-3; no firm D call. V lost 1 base, J lost 0 bases, and 4 bases lay in between. The CDR3 contains 15 residues. CDR1 and CDR2 from the germline V gene are LGHNA and YSLEER. The CDR3 sequence: CASSQGISYNSPLHF. CDR3 bases: TGCGCCAGCAGCCAAGGGATCTCCTATAATTCACCCCTCCACTTT.

This clonotype was recorded at least ten times. The V call is TRBV7-9, the J call TRBJ2-7; TRBD1 aligns across 8 bases. Germline V gene data show CDR1 as SEHNR and CDR2 as FQNEAQ (reference sequence). Trimming at V came to 4 bases and at J to 1 base, leaving 3 bases not matched to a gene. CDR3 length: 14 amino acids. The CDR3 bases are TGTGCCAGCAGCTCAAGGACAGGGTCCTACGAGCAGTACTTC. Translated, it gives CASSSRTGSYEQYF.

Comments on this clonotype: The conserved closing phenylalanine or tryptophan is absent in this CDR3, likely reflecting a read error. V is TRBV5-1 and J is TRBJ1-1; a possible D gene is TRBD1 (5 bases). Germline V gene sequence: CDR1 SGHRS, CDR2 YFSETQ. The CDR3 contains 16 residues. CDR3 residues: CASSLGVTTVNTEAFV. The CDR3 nucleotides are TGCGCAAGCAGCTTGGGGGTGACGACCGTGAACACTGAAGCTTTCGTT.